Below are 13 T cell receptor beta chains sequenced from a single sample in a study of blood T cell repertoires in COVID-19. TCRdb's table, derived via immunoSEQ multiplex PCR, lists solely in-frame clones and lacks some. The sample contains roughly 130,000 clones, 79% of which appear only once. Sequenced material: peripheral blood. All receptors derive from a man between 60 and 75 years old with acute or convalescent COVID-19.

V is TRBV3-1 (or the pseudogene TRBV3-2) and J is TRBJ2-7; TRBD1 aligns across 9 bases. Germline V gene sequence: CDR1 LGHDT, CDR2 YNNKEL (reference sequence). This CDR3 is 14 amino acids long. Trimming took 4 bases from V and 3 from J; bases not matched to a gene: 4. The CDR3, as DNA: TGTGCCAGCAGCCGGACAGGGGTAGGCTACGAGCAGTACTTC. This translates into CASSRTGVGYEQYF.

This clone appeared a single time. The gene calls are TRBV27 and TRBJ2-7; D possibly corresponds to TRBD1 (6 bases). The V end lost 0 bases, the J end lost 2 bases, and 14 bases lay between the germline ends. The CDR3 contains 16 residues. Germline V gene data show CDR1 as MNHEY and CDR2 as SMNVEV (reference sequence). The CDR3 coding sequence is TGTGCCAGCAGTTTATCCGGACAGATGTACGCCTACGAGCAGTACTTC. Protein: CASSLSGQMYAYEQYF.

This chain joins TRBV18 and TRBJ1-4; D might be TRBD1 (6 bases). This CDR3 contains 13 residues. Trimming stripped 11 bases from V and 2 bases from J, with 12 bases between. The germline V gene encodes CDR1 KGHSH and CDR2 LQKENI. DNA of the CDR3: TGTGCCTCCAGGGGAGTGACTAATGAAAAACTGTTTTTT. Encoded protein: CASRGVTNEKLFF.

The chain has TRBV6-5 and TRBJ2-5; D is possibly TRBD2 (5 bases). The germline gives CDR1 MNHEY, CDR2 SVGAGI. The CDR3 totals 13 residues. V was cut by 7 bases and J by 2 bases, with 11 bases left in between. CDR3 sequence (DNA): TGTGCCAGCACCCAACCGGGGCAAGAGACCCAGTACTTC. Its translation is CASTQPGQETQYF.

CDR3 nucleotides: TGTGCCAGCTCACCACGGGAGGCGGGTGAAGCTTTCTTT. It encodes CASSPREAGEAFF. V gene TRBV18 combines with J gene TRBJ1-1; D remains ambiguous. The CDR3 runs 13 residues. The V gene lost 1 base and the J gene lost 7 bases, with 10 bases spanning the gap. Germline V gene lookup returns CDR1 KGHSH and CDR2 LQKENI.

The chain has TRBV30 and TRBJ2-2; D remains ambiguous. This CDR3 spans 12 amino acids. The germline V gene encodes CDR1 GTSNPN and CDR2 SVGIG (reference sequence). The V end lost 3 bases, the J end lost 5 bases, and 7 bases lay between the germline ends. This chain's CDR3 is CAWSPRTGELFF. In nucleotides, the CDR3 is TGTGCCTGGAGCCCACGGACCGGGGAGCTGTTTTTT. The entire variable domain, with the rest obtained from reference TRBV30 and TRBJ2-2, is as follows: SQTIHQWPATLVQPVGSPLSLECTVEGTSNPNLYWYRQAAGRGLQLLFYSVGIGQISSEVPQNLSASRPQDRQFILSSKKLLLSDSGFYLCAWSPRTGELFFGEGSRLTVL.

The rearrangement uses TRBV18 and TRBJ2-2, with D uncertain. The germline V gene encodes CDR1 KGHSH and CDR2 LQKENI. Trimming took 3 bases from V and 2 from J, leaving 7 bases between them. The CDR3 spans 14 residues. CDR3 coding DNA: TGTGCCAGCTCACCCAACAGAAACACCGGGGAGCTGTTTTTT. This translates into CASSPNRNTGELFF.

This rearrangement joins TRBV5-6 to TRBJ2-3; tentative D call: TRBD1 (6 bases). The CDR3 length is 16 residues. Germline V CDR1 and CDR2: SGHDT, YYEEEE. Trimming stripped 4 bases from V and 2 bases from J, with 17 bases between. The CDR3 reads CASSPGTGLITDTQYF. For the CDR3, the DNA is TGTGCCAGCAGCCCCGGAACAGGGTTGATCACAGATACGCAGTATTTT.

The rearrangement links TRBV3-1 (or the pseudogene TRBV3-2) to TRBJ1-5; TRBD1 agrees at 7 bases. CDR1 and CDR2 from the germline V gene are LGHDT and YNNKEL (reference sequence). The CDR3 is 20 amino acids. Trimming cost V 3 bases and J 2 bases; bases outside gene matches: 19. CDR3 amino acids: CASSQPLKRGPHGGNQPQHF. CDR3 DNA sequence: TGTGCCAGCAGCCAGCCCCTCAAAAGGGGGCCCCACGGGGGCAATCAGCCCCAGCATTTT.

This CDR3 is CASSILGTSVLNTGELFF. In DNA form, the CDR3 reads TGTGCCAGCAGTATCCTCGGGACTAGCGTTTTGAACACCGGGGAGCTGTTTTTT. The rearrangement joins TRBV28 to TRBJ2-2, with 10 bases aligning to TRBD2. The CDR3 loop spans 18 amino acids. Trimming cost V 5 bases and J 1 base; bases outside gene matches: 10. Germline assignment: CDR1 MDHEN and CDR2 SYDVKM. The complete variable domain, with remaining parts taken from reference TRBV28 and TRBJ2-2, reads DVKVTQSSRYLVKRTGEKVFLECVQDMDHENMFWYRQDPGLGLRLIYFSYDVKMKEKGDIPEGYSVSREKKERFSLILESASTNQTSMYLCASSILGTSVLNTGELFFGEGSRLTVL.

This clone was counted a few times. The gene calls are TRBV7-2 and TRBJ1-3, with no clear D. V lost 6 bases to trimming and J lost 3 bases, with 15 bases between them. Per germline, CDR1 SGHTA and CDR2 FQGNSA. The CDR3 contains 15 residues. The CDR3 nucleotides read TGTGCCAGCAGTATCCAGGCAAGAAGTGGAAACACCATATATTTT. Protein sequence: CASSIQARSGNTIYF.

V gene TRBV19 combines with J gene TRBJ2-3; 15 bases align to TRBD2. Germline CDR1 is LNHDA and CDR2 is SQIVND (reference sequence). Trimming at V came to 6 bases and at J to 4 bases, leaving 2 bases not matched to a gene. The CDR3 is made up of 15 amino acids. CDR3 bases: TGTGCCAGTAGGGGACTAGCGGGAGGCTCAGATACGCAGTATTTT. It translates to CASRGLAGGSDTQYF. The full variable domain, rest sourced from reference TRBV19 and TRBJ2-3, is DGGITQSPKYLFRKEGQNVTLSCEQNLNHDAMYWYRQDPGQGLRLIYYSQIVNDFQKGDIAEGYSVSREKKESFPLTVTSAQKNPTAFYLCASRGLAGGSDTQYFGPGTRLTVL.

The J gene is TRBJ1-2, the V gene TRBV30, with 7 bases lining up with TRBD1. Germline CDR1 and CDR2: GTSNPN and SVGIG (reference sequence). This CDR3 has 13 residues. V dropped 3 bases and J dropped 4; count of bases not matched to a gene: 5. The CDR3 protein is CAWRPGGSYGYTF. The CDR3 nucleotides read TGTGCCTGGAGGCCAGGGGGGAGCTATGGCTACACCTTC.